The 9 T cell receptor beta chains reported below all come from one sample, sequenced in a study of blood T cell repertoires in COVID-19. Sequencing used immunoSEQ multiplex PCR; TCRdb keeps in-frame clones, though not all of them. The sample has fewer than 75,000 clones, 88% seen once. Specimen: peripheral blood. The source of these receptors is a man aged 70-80 years with acute or convalescent COVID-19.

This clone showed up just a few times. J is TRBJ2-1 and V is TRBV23-1; a weak D match, TRBD1 (5 bases). TRBV23-1 is annotated as an ORF whose role is uncertain. The CDR3 has 17 amino acids. V dropped 4 bases and J dropped 3 bases, with 19 bases sitting between them. The CDR3 loop is CASSRPPGQGGYNEQFF. The CDR3 DNA reads as TGCGCCAGCAGTCGCCCGCCAGGGCAGGGTGGCTACAATGAGCAGTTCTTC.

The gene calls are TRBV2 and TRBJ2-7; 7 nucleotides line up with TRBD1. Trimming took 4 bases from V and 5 from J; bases not matched to a gene: 8. The CDR3 length is 14 residues. Germline lookup yields CDR1 SNHLY and CDR2 FYNNEI. The CDR3 region has the DNA TGTGCCAGCAGTGCGTGGCCTACAGGGGACGAGCAGTACTTC. It is translated as CASSAWPTGDEQYF.

This clone was detected only once. The chain carries TRBV7-2 and TRBJ1-4; 10 bases fit TRBD1. Germline values: CDR1 SGHTA, CDR2 FQGNSA. The CDR3 runs 16 residues. Germline trimming cut 4 bases from V and 8 bases from J; bases unmatched to any gene: 10. The CDR3 sequence is CASSSNGQGVQEKLFF. The CDR3 nucleotides are TGTGCCAGCAGCTCGAACGGACAGGGGGTACAGGAAAAACTGTTTTTT.

The rearrangement links TRBV6-2 or TRBV6-3 to TRBJ2-7, with TRBD2 matching 7 bases. The V gene's germline CDR1 is MNHEY and CDR2 SVGEGT. The V gene end was trimmed by 1 base and the J gene end by 3 bases; junction bases not matched to a gene: 6. The CDR3 sequence is 15 residues long. The CDR3 bases are TGTGCCAGCAGTTACTACTCGTGGGACTACTACGAGCAGTACTTC. Translated, it gives CASSYYSWDYYEQYF.

The chain joins TRBV6-5 to TRBJ2-1; 13 bases are shared with TRBD2. Germline V CDR1 and CDR2: MNHEY, SVGAGI. The junction had 10 bases not matched to a gene; V was cut back by 4 bases and J by 10 bases. This CDR3 contains 16 residues. The CDR3 is CASSSRPGLAGNEQFF. CDR3 DNA: TGTGCCAGCAGTTCCCGGCCGGGACTAGCGGGGAACGAGCAGTTCTTC.

This chain connects TRBV5-6 to TRBJ2-2; 10 bases agree with TRBD2. There are 16 residues in the CDR3. Germline V CDR1 and CDR2: SGHDT, YYEEEE. The junction had 2 bases not matched to a gene; V was cut back by 1 base and J by 2 bases. CDR3 residues: CASSLTSGVNTGELFF. In DNA form, the CDR3 reads TGTGCCAGCAGCTTGACTAGCGGGGTAAACACCGGGGAGCTGTTTTTT.

This clone was seen just once. The rearrangement joins TRBV28 to TRBJ1-6, with D possibly being TRBD1 (6 bases). This CDR3 comprises 15 residues. Germline values: CDR1 MDHEN, CDR2 SYDVKM. Trimming stripped 8 bases from V and 2 bases from J, with 13 bases between. This chain's CDR3 is CASAGARAYNSPLHF. The CDR3 DNA reads TGTGCCAGCGCGGGGGCGCGAGCCTATAATTCACCCCTCCACTTT.

The chain employs TRBV2 and TRBJ2-1, with TRBD2 matching 8 bases. This CDR3 is built from 16 residues. CDR1 is SNHLY and CDR2 is FYNNEI in the germline V gene. With 8 bases clipped from V and 2 bases from J, the junction kept 11 bases outside the gene matches. CDR3 protein: CASVQEGTRAYNEQFF. DNA for the CDR3: TGTGCCAGCGTCCAAGAGGGGACTAGAGCCTACAATGAGCAGTTCTTC.

This sequence joins TRBV14 and TRBJ1-1; a possible D gene is TRBD1 (5 bases). The CDR3 totals 15 residues. V was clipped by 0 bases and J by 6 bases, with 14 bases between them. CDR1 is SGHDN, CDR2 FVKESK, per germline. The CDR3 sequence is CASSQDLGGRPEAFF. The CDR3 nucleotides read TGTGCCAGCAGCCAAGATCTCGGGGGGAGGCCTGAAGCTTTCTTT. Looking up the rest from reference TRBV14 and TRBJ1-1 gives the full variable domain: EAGVTQFPSHSVIEKGQTVTLRCDPISGHDNLYWYRRVMGKEIKFLLHFVKESKQDESGMPNNRFLAERTGGTYSTLKVQPAELEDSGVYFCASSQDLGGRPEAFFGQGTRLTVV.